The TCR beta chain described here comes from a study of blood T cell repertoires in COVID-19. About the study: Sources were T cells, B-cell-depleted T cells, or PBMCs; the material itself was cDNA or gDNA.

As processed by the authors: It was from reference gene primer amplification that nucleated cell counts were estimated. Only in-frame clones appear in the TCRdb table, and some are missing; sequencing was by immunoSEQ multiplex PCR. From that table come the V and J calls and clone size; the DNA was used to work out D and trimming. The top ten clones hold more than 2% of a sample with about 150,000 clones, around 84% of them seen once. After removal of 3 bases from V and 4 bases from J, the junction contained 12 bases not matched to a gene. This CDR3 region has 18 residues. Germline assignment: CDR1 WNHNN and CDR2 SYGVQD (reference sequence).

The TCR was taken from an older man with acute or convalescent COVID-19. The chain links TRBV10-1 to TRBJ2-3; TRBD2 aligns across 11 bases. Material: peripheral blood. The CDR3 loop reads CASSDLSRTSGSSDTQYF. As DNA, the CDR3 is TGCGCCAGCAGTGACCTCTCTAGGACTAGCGGGTCATCAGATACGCAGTATTTT.